This T cell receptor beta chain stems from a study of blood T cells in healthy people across ages. This clonotype was recorded a few times. CDR3 length: 15 amino acids. CDR1 SGHDN and CDR2 FVKESK come from the germline V gene. V lost 4 bases and J 1 base, leaving 12 bases between the germline ends. With a J-beta primer mix and a sample-barcoded 5' primer, a second PCR ran 7 to 11 cycles. MiXCR, applied by TCRdb to the 5' RACE reads, yields one record per CDR3 protein. The table shows more than 650,000 distinct CDR3 sequences, with about 53% occurring only once. The chain couples TRBV14 to TRBJ2-3, with D possibly matching TRBD1 (6 bases). The sample was blood. The source is an elderly man in good health. CDR3 sequence: CASSPQGKGTDTQYF. The DNA for the CDR3 is TGTGCCAGCAGCCCACAGGGAAAGGGCACAGATACGCAGTATTTT.